The present T cell receptor beta chain was sequenced within a study of blood T cell repertoires in COVID-19. Overall study context: COVID-19 samples, acute and convalescent, were from the United States, Italy and Spain. The analysed material was cDNA or gDNA that came from T cells, B-cell-depleted T cells, or PBMCs.

Authors' analysis steps: Amplification of reference gene primers was used by the study to estimate nucleated cell counts. Repertoires were generated with immunoSEQ multiplex PCR, while TCRdb's copy carries only in-frame clones and drops some. V, J and clone size are those of that table, while D and trimming were read from the DNA. The sample gives approximately 86,000 clones, about 80% of which show up once; over 9% is in the top ten. Germline CDR1 is GTSNPN and CDR2 is SVGIG (reference sequence). The CDR3 runs 14 residues. Trimming pared 4 bases from V and 8 bases from J, leaving 20 bases between. Sequencing was carried out using peripheral blood. V usage is TRBV30 and J usage is TRBJ1-2, with a possible D match to TRBD1 (6 bases). The clonotype comes from a woman aged 70-85 years with acute or convalescent COVID-19. CDR3 region: CAWTSLARGNGYTF. The CDR3 coding sequence is TGTGCCTGGACCAGCCTTGCCAGGGGCAACGGCTACACCTTC. The variable domain in full, completed from reference TRBV30 and TRBJ1-2, reads SQTIHQWPATLVQPVGSPLSLECTVEGTSNPNLYWYRQAAGRGLQLLFYSVGIGQISSEVPQNLSASRPQDRQFILSSKKLLLSDSGFYLCAWTSLARGNGYTFGSGTRLTVV.